This T cell receptor beta chain was captured in a study of blood T cell repertoires in COVID-19. V lost 4 bases to trimming and J lost 7 bases; unmatched junction nucleotides: 13. The CDR3 totals 15 residues. From germline, CDR1 is SGDLS and CDR2 YYNGEE. Libraries were prepared by immunoSEQ multiplex PCR; TCRdb keeps only in-frame clonotypes and omits some of them. The sample carries 28,000 or so clones, roughly 84% recorded once. V usage is TRBV9 and J usage is TRBJ2-7, with 8 bases that match TRBD1. This clonotype was obtained from a human donor in a cohort sampled during active COVID-19. Material for sequencing was peripheral blood. The chain's CDR3 is CASSPRTGPALEQYF. The CDR3 DNA reads as TGTGCCAGCAGCCCTAGGACAGGGCCCGCTCTGGAGCAGTACTTC.